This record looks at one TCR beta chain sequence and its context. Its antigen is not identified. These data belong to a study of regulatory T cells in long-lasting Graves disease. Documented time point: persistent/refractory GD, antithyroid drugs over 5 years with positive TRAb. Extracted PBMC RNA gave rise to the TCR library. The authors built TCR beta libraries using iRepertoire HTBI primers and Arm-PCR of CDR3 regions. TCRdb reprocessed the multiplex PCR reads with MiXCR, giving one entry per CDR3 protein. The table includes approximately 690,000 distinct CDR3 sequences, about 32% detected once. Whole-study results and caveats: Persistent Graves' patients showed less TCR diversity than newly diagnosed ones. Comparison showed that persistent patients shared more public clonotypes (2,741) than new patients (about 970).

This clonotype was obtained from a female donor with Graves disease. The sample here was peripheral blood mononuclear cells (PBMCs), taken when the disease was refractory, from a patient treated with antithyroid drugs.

The CDR3 region has the DNA TGTGCCAGCAGGAGAGGGGGGACAGGGGTACAAGAGACCCAGTACTTC. Translating it yields CASRRGGTGVQETQYF. V gene TRBV12-3 or TRBV12-4 combines with J gene TRBJ2-5; 10 bases line up with TRBD1. This CDR3 spans 16 amino acids. Losses at the gene ends were 6 bases for V and 2 bases for J; bases not matched to a gene: 9.